Here is one TCR beta chain with its context. This CDR3 has 16 amino acids. With 2 bases clipped from V and 1 base from J, the junction kept 7 bases outside the gene matches. Germline loops: CDR1 MNHNY, CDR2 SVGAGI (reference sequence). The data were taken from a study of blood T cell repertoires in COVID-19. Study in general: The origin of the acute and convalescent COVID-19 samples was the United States, Italy and Spain. Sources were T cells, B-cell-depleted T cells, or PBMCs; the material itself was cDNA or gDNA.

Authors' methods: Estimation of nucleated cell counts relied on the amplification of reference gene primers. Assay used: immunoSEQ multiplex PCR; TCRdb lists only in-frame clones, some missing. V and J calls plus clone size are reproduced from that table; the DNA served to infer D and trimming. The top ten clones hold 1.8% of a sample with more than 95,000 clones, 90% of them seen once. The rearrangement joins TRBV6-6 to TRBJ2-5; 7 positions agree with TRBD2. The sequenced sample was peripheral blood. The sequence came from a human donor with active COVID-19. The donor label of this sample is uncertain. CDR3 in amino acids: CASSYTGTTTQETQYF. The CDR3 DNA reads as TGTGCCAGCAGTTACACGGGGACTACTACCCAAGAGACCCAGTACTTC.